Listed below are T cell receptor beta chains from one sample, sequenced in a study of beta chain features in type 1 diabetes. Some clones are missing from TCRdb's copy, which holds only in-frame ones; the method was immunoSEQ multiplex PCR. The table includes some 150,000 clones, approximately 13% detected once. Sequencing used central memory CD4+ T cells from blood. These receptors came from a man between 18 and 35 years old with type 1 diabetes. Each CDR3 is given without its conserved first and last residue.

v_call | cdr3_aa
TRBV10-2 | AVTGENYEQY
TRBV5-1 | ASSLATGRNSYEQY
TRBV30 | AWSPWGGMNTEAF
TRBV29-1 | SVVEGAPANYGYT
TRBV6-6 | ASRTGQGSSNQPQH
TRBV2 | ASTSRTGGSETQY
TRBV4-1 | ASSQNEPYTDTQY
TRBV4-1 | ASSPGQGASYEQY
TRBV6-6 | ASSFGQGGETQY
TRBV6-1 | ASSEASYEQY
TRBV4-1 | ASSQPRQRNTEAF
TRBV30 | AWSPNLGQPQH
TRBV2 | ASSEAILPQY
TRBV7-9 | ASSSPTSDTQY
TRBV10-3 | ANAGGGNTEAF
TRBV7-2 | ASSLVISMNTEAF